Listed below are T cell receptor beta chains from one sample, sequenced in a study of shared clonotypes between healthy human individuals. Measured with immunoSEQ multiplex PCR; TCRdb has only the in-frame clones, and not every one. This sample has roughly 2.4 million clones, with around 95% found just once. Specimen: naive CD4+ T cells sorted from blood. The receptor set was obtained from a young man in good health. CDR3s include the opening cysteine and the closing phenylalanine or tryptophan. Rows give clone size only sometimes, using once, few, many, or a class for an expanded clone.

j_gene,abundance,v_gene,CDR3aa
TRBJ2-7,.,TRBV27,CASSSDRGDGEQYF
TRBJ1-3,once,TRBV5-4,CASSLVGRADGNTIYF
TRBJ1-5,.,TRBV15,CATSRDYDRTENQPQHF
TRBJ2-7,.,TRBV5-1,CASSLGTGEGVYEQYF
TRBJ2-7,.,TRBV5-1,CASSLYTSGQRSYEQYF
TRBJ1-5,.,TRBV6-5,CASSPQDRGRQPQHF
TRBJ1-6,.,TRBV14,CASSRETGVRSPLHF
TRBJ1-2,.,TRBV11-3,CASSLDARVGGYTF
TRBJ1-2,.,TRBV28,CASSFRYGYTF
TRBJ1-2,once,TRBV18,CASSPFSHPGQGEALHGYTF
TRBJ2-7,few,TRBV10-3,CAISGTGNSYEQYF
TRBJ1-1,.,TRBV5-1,CASSPGQGETEAFF
TRBJ1-2,.,TRBV10-3,CAISKGDYGYTF
TRBJ1-1,once,TRBV4-1,CASSQEDWAGSGVLNTEAFF
TRBJ2-7,.,TRBV25-1,CASSARTGAYEQYF
TRBJ2-7,.,TRBV28,CASSSGLTYEQYF
TRBJ2-5,.,TRBV7-8,CASSIGLAPLTQYF
TRBJ2-1,.,TRBV11-1,CASSSGRVANEQFF
TRBJ1-2,.,TRBV19,CASSPPGGASYGYTF
TRBJ2-7,.,TRBV10-1,CASSESRRYDEQYF
TRBJ1-2,.,TRBV7-9,CASSGIYGYTF
TRBJ2-7,.,TRBV5-6,CASSLFSINEQYF
TRBJ2-6,.,TRBV6-1,CASSEFRNSGANVLTF
TRBJ2-2,.,TRBV29-1,CSVPVFGGELFF
TRBJ2-1,.,TRBV18,CASSPSGLAGAYNEQFF
TRBJ1-1,.,TRBV5-1,CASSLAGGMNTEAFF
TRBJ2-2,once,TRBV28,CASTSRTGELFF
TRBJ2-3,.,TRBV7-2,CASSRPPSTDTQYF
TRBJ2-1,.,TRBV5-4,CASSLASGGGAYNEQFF
TRBJ1-3,.,TRBV19,CASSIDSGSGNTIYF